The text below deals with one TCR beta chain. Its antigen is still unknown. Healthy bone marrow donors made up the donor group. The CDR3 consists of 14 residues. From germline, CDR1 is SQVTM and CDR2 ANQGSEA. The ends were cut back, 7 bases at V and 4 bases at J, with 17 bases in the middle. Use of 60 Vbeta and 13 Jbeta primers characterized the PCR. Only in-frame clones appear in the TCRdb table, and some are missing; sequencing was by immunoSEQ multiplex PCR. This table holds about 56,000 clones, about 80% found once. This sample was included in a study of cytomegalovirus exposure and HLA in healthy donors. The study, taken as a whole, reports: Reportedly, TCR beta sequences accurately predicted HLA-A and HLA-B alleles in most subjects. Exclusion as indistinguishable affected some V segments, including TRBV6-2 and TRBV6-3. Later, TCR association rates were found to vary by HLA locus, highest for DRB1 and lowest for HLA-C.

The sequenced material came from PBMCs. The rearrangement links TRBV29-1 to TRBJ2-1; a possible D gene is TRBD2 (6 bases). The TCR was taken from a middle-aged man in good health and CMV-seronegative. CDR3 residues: CSARPRTIYNEQFF. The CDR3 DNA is TGCAGCGCGAGACCGCGGACTATATACAATGAGCAGTTCTTC.